This TCR beta chain was sequenced for a study of graft-versus-host responses after intestinal transplantation. On the study more broadly: Multivisceral, liver-intestinal, or isolated intestinal transplants were received by the recipients. Following induction with anti-thymocyte globulin, all recipients were given tacrolimus and steroids for about three years.

Findings and caveats of the study: Early post-transplant HvG declines were associated with peak circulating GvH clone levels.

The CDR3 extends over 13 amino acids. CDR1 and CDR2 (germline): SNHLY, FYNNEI. Trimming pared 4 bases from V and 4 bases from J, leaving 8 bases between. To note about this clone: Its antigen remains unknown.

Sequencing used immunoSEQ multiplex PCR; TCRdb keeps in-frame clones, though not all of them. The sample has 70,000 to 100,000 clones, about 89% seen once. This chain joins TRBV2 and TRBJ1-3; D gene unclear. The receptor was derived from a human donor who received an intestinal transplant. The sequenced sample was unstimulated CD4+ T cells sorted from spleen or lymph node cells, obtained before intestinal transplant. DNA for the CDR3: TGTGCCAGCAGTGTCCAGAAGGGAAACACCATATATTTT. Translating gives CASSVQKGNTIYF. Filled out from reference TRBV2 and TRBJ1-3, the complete variable domain reads EPEVTQTPSHQVTQMGQEVILRCVPISNHLYFYWYRQILGQKVEFLVSFYNNEISEKSEIFDDQFSVERPDGSNFTLKIRSTKLEDSAMYFCASSVQKGNTIYFGEGSWLTVV.